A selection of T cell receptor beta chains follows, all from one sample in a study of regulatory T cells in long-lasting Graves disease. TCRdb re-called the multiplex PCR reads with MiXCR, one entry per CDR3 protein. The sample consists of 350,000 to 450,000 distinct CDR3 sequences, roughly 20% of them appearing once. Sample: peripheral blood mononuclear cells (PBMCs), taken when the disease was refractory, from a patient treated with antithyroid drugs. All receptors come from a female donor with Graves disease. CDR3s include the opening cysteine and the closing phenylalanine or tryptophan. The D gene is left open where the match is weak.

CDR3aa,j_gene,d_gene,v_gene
CASSSRSILGQEEETQYF,TRBJ2-5,TRBD1,TRBV12-3/TRBV12-4
CASSTYPPGQEGEKLFF,TRBJ1-4,TRBD1,TRBV6-1
CSAPEQGARFHQPQHF,TRBJ1-5,TRBD1,TRBV20-1
CATSRGLEGAGGYTF,TRBJ1-2,NA,TRBV15
CASSQGLAGSTGELFF,TRBJ2-2,TRBD2,TRBV19
CASRRGPTKSYEQYF,TRBJ2-7,NA,TRBV6-1
CASRDGLGNQPQHF,TRBJ1-5,NA,TRBV27
CASSPGDISDLWGYTF,TRBJ1-2,NA,TRBV19
CAISESLASSGANVLTF,TRBJ2-6,NA,TRBV10-3
CASSVGVGNMNTEAFF,TRBJ1-1,NA,TRBV9
CASSYFHRYEQYF,TRBJ2-7,NA,TRBV6-5
CASSLSWGEKLFF,TRBJ1-4,NA,TRBV4-3
CASSLDLGGTDTQYF,TRBJ2-3,NA,TRBV7-3
CASSPRQGAKNIQYF,TRBJ2-4,TRBD1,TRBV4-2
CASSPSLPLAGGPPDTQYF,TRBJ2-3,TRBD2,TRBV27
CASGPGRHEQYF,TRBJ2-7,NA,TRBV12-5
CASSVGTTSGNTGELFF,TRBJ2-2,TRBD2,TRBV9
CASSLEWEQYF,TRBJ2-7,NA,TRBV7-9
CASSGDSTGELFF,TRBJ2-2,NA,TRBV2
CASSESTGEYPYEQYF,TRBJ2-7,NA,TRBV10-1
CASSYGTSGSSKNIQYF,TRBJ2-4,TRBD2,TRBV3-1
CASSRTVGGGINEQYF,TRBJ2-7,NA,TRBV5-1
CASSPRGLREKLFF,TRBJ1-4,NA,TRBV11-2
CASSLVRGSYEQYF,TRBJ2-7,NA,TRBV5-6
CASSLLQGGSPLHF,TRBJ1-6,TRBD1,TRBV7-2
CASSPPGGHPGPQYF,TRBJ2-5,NA,TRBV7-2
CASSKGRKNTEAFF,TRBJ1-1,NA,TRBV6-1
CATSEGFRGRGMNTEAFF,TRBJ1-1,TRBD1,TRBV15
CASSPSLSGRPYEQYF,TRBJ2-7,NA,TRBV12-3/TRBV12-4
CASSRDWSYEQYF,TRBJ2-7,NA,TRBV19
CASSLDSGSLLYEQYF,TRBJ2-7,TRBD2,TRBV7-2
CASSYSGLEYF,TRBJ2-7,NA,TRBV6-2/TRBV6-3
CASSMSQGAGYGYTF,TRBJ1-2,TRBD1,TRBV19